This T cell receptor (beta chain) appears in the sequencing data of a study of T cells in Graves' hyperthyroidism and ophthalmopathy. Study-level findings and limits: Model-based prediction identified ophthalmopathy a median about 6 months prior to its onset.

It was RNA transcripts that yielded the amplified TCR beta CDR3 regions. HTBI primers were used for first-round RT-PCR of the TCR CDR3. MiXCR, applied by TCRdb to the multiplex PCR reads, yields one record per CDR3 protein. Here the sample spans nearly 750,000 distinct CDR3 sequences, approximately 40% being singletons. The diagnoses drew upon clinical symptoms, serum thyroxine and TRAb, thyroid ultrasound and orbital computed tomography. V trimming: 5 bases; J trimming: 1 base; junction bases outside the gene matches: 10. In germline, CDR1 is MNHNY, CDR2 SVGAGI (reference sequence). CDR3 size: 16 residues. This clonotype was detected a few times. Antigen unknown.

The sequencing sample was made of blood. V usage is TRBV6-6 and J usage is TRBJ1-1; 7 bases agree with TRBD1. This clonotype originated in a woman in her thirties or forties with Graves' hyperthyroidism. In DNA form, the CDR3 reads TGTGCCAGCAGTCTTACGGGAGGGGGCGGGAACACTGAAGCTTTCTTT. This translates into CASSLTGGGGNTEAFF.